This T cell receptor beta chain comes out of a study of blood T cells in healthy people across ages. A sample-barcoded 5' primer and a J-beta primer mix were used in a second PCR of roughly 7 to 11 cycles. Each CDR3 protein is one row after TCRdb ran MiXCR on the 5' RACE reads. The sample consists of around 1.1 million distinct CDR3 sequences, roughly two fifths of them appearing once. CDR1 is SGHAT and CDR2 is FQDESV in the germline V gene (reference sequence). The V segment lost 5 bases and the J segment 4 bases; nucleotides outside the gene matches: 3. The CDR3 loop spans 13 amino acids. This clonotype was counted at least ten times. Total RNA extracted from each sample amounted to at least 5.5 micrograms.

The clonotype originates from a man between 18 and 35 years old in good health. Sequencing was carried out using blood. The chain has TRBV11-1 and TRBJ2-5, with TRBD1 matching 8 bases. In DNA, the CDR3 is TGTGCCAGCAGCGAAACAGGGGGAGAGACCCAGTACTTC. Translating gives CASSETGGETQYF.